The present TCR beta chain was sequenced within a study of monozygotic twins with inflammatory bowel disease. TCRdb reprocessed the 5' RACE reads and reports one entry per CDR3 protein, with no DNA. This repertoire includes approximately 400,000 distinct CDR3 sequences. The CDR3 extends over 15 amino acids. The germline gives CDR1 MGHRA, CDR2 YSYEKL. This TCR derives from a human donor with ulcerative colitis or Crohn's disease, or a healthy co-twin of an affected twin (not recorded which). Material for sequencing was blood. V and J are TRBV4-1 and TRBJ2-3; absent DNA, TCRdb's TRBD1 call cannot be checked. The CDR3 loop reads CASSQGDRDADTQYF.